These 29 T cell receptor beta chains came from one sample sequenced in a study of cytomegalovirus exposure and HLA in healthy donors. The study ran its PCR with 60 Vbeta and 13 Jbeta primers. TCRdb's copy holds only in-frame clones and misses some; the assay was immunoSEQ multiplex PCR. The sample lists approximately 77,000 clones, 78% occurring once. Sequences were obtained from PBMCs. The receptor set was obtained from a man aged 35-49 years in good health and CMV-seronegative.

The rearrangement links TRBV4-2 to TRBJ2-7; 7 bases match TRBD1. The germline V gene has CDR1 LGHNA and CDR2 YNFKEQ. This CDR3 spans 12 amino acids. V dropped 4 bases and J dropped 5; count of bases not matched to a gene: 2. The CDR3 nucleotides are TGTGCCAGCAGCCGGGACAGAGACGAGCAGTACTTC. Its translation: CASSRDRDEQYF.

This clone was seen a handful of times. This chain connects TRBV19 to TRBJ1-2; 7 positions agree with TRBD1. J gave up 0 bases and V 5 bases, and 6 bases lay outside the gene matches. The CDR3 spans 15 residues. Germline V lookup: CDR1 LNHDA, CDR2 SQIVND (reference sequence). CDR3 coding DNA: TGTGCCAGTAGTCTGGAGGGGGCGGCTAACTATGGCTACACCTTC. This sequence encodes CASSLEGAANYGYTF.

The V call is TRBV7-6, the J call TRBJ2-7; 8 bases are shared with TRBD2. Germline V gene data show CDR1 as SGHVS and CDR2 as FNYEAQ. The CDR3 has 14 residues. V shed 3 bases and J 4 bases; nucleotides not matched to a gene: 5. The CDR3 DNA is TGTGCCAGCAGCTTCAGCGGGAGTATTTACGAGCAGTACTTC. Amino acids: CASSFSGSIYEQYF.

The rearrangement joins TRBV9 to TRBJ1-1; 8 bases are shared with TRBD1. V gave up 4 bases and J gave up 7 bases; unmatched junction bases: 12. Looked up from germline, CDR1 is SGDLS and CDR2 is YYNGEE. CDR3 size: 15 residues. The CDR3 sequence is CASSSVQGAYGEAFF. The CDR3 coding sequence is TGTGCCAGCAGCTCCGTCCAGGGGGCCTACGGTGAAGCTTTCTTT.

This clone was detected only a few times. The chain joins TRBV25-1 to TRBJ2-6, with 7 bases lining up with TRBD1. Germline V gives CDR1 MGHDK, CDR2 SYGVNS. Trimming at V came to 1 base and at J to 2 bases, leaving 5 bases not matched to a gene. The CDR3 runs 17 residues. The CDR3 bases are TGTGCCAGCAGTGAATGGGACAGCTTAGCTGGGGCCAACGTCCTGACTTTC. Translated, it gives CASSEWDSLAGANVLTF. Full variable domain (missing parts from reference TRBV25-1 and TRBJ2-6): EADIYQTPRYLVIGTGKKITLECSQTMGHDKMYWYQQDPGMELHLIHYSYGVNSTEKGDLSSESTVSRIRTEHFPLTLESARPSHTSQYLCASSEWDSLAGANVLTFGAGSRLTVL.

The V and J genes are TRBV7-3 and TRBJ2-2; no firm D call. The CDR3 spans 14 residues. In germline, CDR1 is SGHTA, CDR2 FQGTGA. The ends were cut back, 5 bases at V and 5 bases at J, with 12 bases in the middle. CDR3: CASSEQSKTGELFF. CDR3 bases: TGTGCCAGCAGCGAACAGAGCAAGACCGGGGAGCTGTTTTTT.

The chain recombines TRBV19 with TRBJ2-7; the match to TRBD1 covers 8 bases. The CDR3 contains 13 residues. Germline V gives CDR1 LNHDA, CDR2 SQIVND (reference sequence). The V and J ends lost 6 bases and 7 bases, in that order; junction bases with no gene match: 8. CDR3 sequence: CASSNHQGAEQYF. CDR3 bases: TGTGCCAGTAGCAATCACCAGGGGGCAGAGCAGTACTTC.

CDR3 protein: CASSLAAGEQYF. Here the CDR3 DNA reads TGTGCCAGCAGCTTGGCCGCGGGCGAGCAGTACTTC. The J gene is TRBJ2-7, the V gene TRBV5-4; possibly TRBD2 for D (5 bases). From germline, CDR1 is SGHNT and CDR2 YYREEE (reference sequence). The CDR3 spans 12 residues. V lost 0 bases and J lost 6, with 7 bases in between.

The chain links TRBV28 to TRBJ2-7; 12 positions agree with TRBD1. The CDR3 has 15 residues. The germline CDR1 and CDR2 sequences are MDHEN and SYDVKM. Trimming at V came to 5 bases and at J to 3 bases, leaving 5 bases not matched to a gene. CDR3 amino acids: CASSIGTGGFYEQYF. As DNA, the CDR3 is TGTGCCAGCAGTATCGGGACAGGGGGCTTCTACGAGCAGTACTTC.

This chain connects TRBV29-1 to TRBJ2-5; 11 nucleotides agree with TRBD1. With the DNA end fitting TRBJ2-7 better, the J assignment may be wrong. The CDR3 runs 15 residues. CDR1 SQVTM and CDR2 ANQGSEA come from the germline V gene. The CDR3 sequence is CSVSSLGTGGYEQYF. The CDR3 nucleotides are TGCAGCGTCTCATCCCTCGGGACAGGGGGTTACGAGCAGTACTTC.

V usage is TRBV7-2 and J usage is TRBJ1-2; 10 bases agree with TRBD1. Germline V CDR1 and CDR2: SGHTA, FQGNSA. The CDR3 is made up of 15 amino acids. J was trimmed by 4 bases and V by 5 bases; bases with no gene match: 7. The CDR3 reads CASSKGQGEGYGYTF. The CDR3 DNA is TGTGCCAGCAGCAAAGGACAGGGGGAGGGCTATGGCTACACCTTC.

The rearrangement uses TRBV28 and TRBJ1-2; 8 nucleotides align to TRBD1. Germline V gives CDR1 MDHEN, CDR2 SYDVKM. The CDR3 loop spans 13 amino acids. J was trimmed by 4 bases and V by 5 bases; bases with no gene match: 3. CDR3 coding DNA: TGTGCCAGCAGTCTGACAGGGGTCTATGGCTACACCTTC. Protein sequence: CASSLTGVYGYTF.

The chain has TRBV19 and TRBJ2-1; TRBD2 agrees at 8 bases. V shed 4 bases, J shed 7 bases, and the junction held 9 bases outside the gene matches. Germline CDR1 is LNHDA and CDR2 is SQIVND (reference sequence). This CDR3 comprises 15 residues. The CDR3 sequence is CASSSPAGAVNEQFF. As DNA, the CDR3 is TGTGCCAGTAGTAGTCCAGCGGGAGCGGTAAATGAGCAGTTCTTC.

V usage is TRBV30 and J usage is TRBJ1-3, with D hard to call. This CDR3 spans 12 amino acids. Germline CDR1 and CDR2: GTSNPN and SVGIG (reference sequence). The germline V and J ends were trimmed by 7 bases and 4 bases, with 11 bases remaining between them. Here the CDR3 reads CAYRDPGNTIYF. The CDR3 coding sequence is TGTGCCTACCGAGATCCCGGAAACACCATATATTTT.

This clone turned up a few times. The rearrangement links TRBV6-6 to TRBJ1-5; tentative D call: TRBD1 (5 bases). CDR1 and CDR2 (germline): MNHNY, SVGAGI (reference sequence). V lost 5 bases and J 1 base, leaving 12 bases between the germline ends. CDR3 length: 15 residues. CDR3 DNA sequence: TGTGCCAGCAGTCGCCGCGGGGGAAGCAATCAGCCCCAGCATTTT. It specifies CASSRRGGSNQPQHF.

In this sample, this clone turned up a few times. The V call is TRBV6-5, the J call TRBJ1-1; D perhaps matches TRBD1 (5 bases). The V end was cut by 8 bases, the J end by 3 bases, with 13 bases between. This CDR3 region has 13 residues. CDR1 and CDR2 from the germline V gene are MNHEY and SVGAGI. CDR3 sequence reads: CASVKGSYTEAFF. The CDR3 DNA reads TGTGCCAGCGTTAAGGGGTCGTACACTGAAGCTTTCTTT.

The chain combines TRBV5-1 with TRBJ2-3; the D gene is possibly TRBD2 (6 bases). V was shortened by 4 bases and J by 3 bases, with 15 bases between the two germline ends. Germline CDR1 reads SGHRS; CDR2 reads YFSETQ. The CDR3 runs 15 residues. CDR3 sequence reads: CASSPLSGRTDTQYF. The CDR3 DNA sequence: TGCGCCAGCAGCCCACTCTCGGGGAGGACAGATACGCAGTATTTT.

This rearrangement joins TRBV10-1 to TRBJ2-7, with 10 bases that match TRBD1. The germline V gene encodes CDR1 WNHNN and CDR2 SYGVQD (reference sequence). The CDR3 is 13 amino acids. With V trimmed by 3 bases and J by 6 bases, 2 bases remained unmatched. CDR3 amino acids: CASSDDRGREQYF. The CDR3 DNA reads TGCGCCAGCAGTGACGACAGGGGGCGCGAGCAGTACTTC.

This clone was detected only a few times. V is TRBV2 and J is TRBJ1-1; weak D call: TRBD1 (5 bases). The germline V gene has CDR1 SNHLY and CDR2 FYNNEI. The length of the CDR3 is 11 residues. V shed 8 bases and J shed 10 bases, with 14 bases lying between them. The CDR3 DNA is TGTGCCAGCCGGGGGACGAGGTCAGCTTTCTTT. It specifies CASRGTRSAFF.

The chain links TRBV6-1 to TRBJ1-5; 7 bases match TRBD1. Germline V CDR1 and CDR2: MNHNS, SASEGT. The V and J ends lost 2 bases and 8 bases, in that order; junction bases with no gene match: 6. The CDR3 is 14 residues long. The CDR3 region is CASSESGGSKPQHF. CDR3 nucleotides: TGTGCCAGCAGTGAATCAGGGGGGAGTAAGCCCCAGCATTTT.

This clone is a singleton in its sample. The rearrangement links TRBV27 to TRBJ1-2; no definite D call. The CDR3 length is 16 residues. Germline CDR1 is MNHEY and CDR2 is SMNVEV (reference sequence). V lost 1 base and J 0 bases, leaving 12 bases between the germline ends. CDR3 bases: TGTGCCAGCAGTTTATTTTGGGCGGACTCTAACTATGGCTACACCTTC. Translating gives CASSLFWADSNYGYTF.

The chain links TRBV28 to TRBJ2-2, with TRBD1 matching 8 bases. The V and J ends lost 3 bases and 5 bases, in that order; junction bases with no gene match: 8. The CDR3 has 16 amino acids. Germline V gene lookup returns CDR1 MDHEN and CDR2 SYDVKM. CDR3 bases: TGTGCCAGCAGTTTCTTGGCAGGGGGCGGTACCGGGGAGCTGTTTTTT. Amino acid sequence: CASSFLAGGGTGELFF.

The J gene is TRBJ2-5, the V gene TRBV5-1; D possibly corresponds to TRBD2 (6 bases). Near its end, the DNA agrees better with TRBJ2-7, so the J call may be wrong. The CDR3 length is 17 residues. In germline, CDR1 is SGHRS, CDR2 YFSETQ. CDR3: CASSLGTTGQKPYEQYF. The CDR3 DNA reads as TGCGCCAGCAGCTTGGGGACTACGGGGCAAAAGCCCTACGAGCAGTACTTC.

Only a few counts were recorded for this clone. This chain connects TRBV28 to TRBJ2-7; 7 positions match TRBD1. Germline CDR1 MDHEN, CDR2 SYDVKM. The CDR3 sequence is 16 residues long. V gave up 3 bases and J gave up 4 bases; unmatched junction bases: 12. CDR3 residues: CASSFPRQGGMYEQYF. The CDR3 region has the DNA TGTGCCAGCAGTTTTCCCCGACAGGGTGGTATGTACGAGCAGTACTTC.

CDR3 sequence: CASSLALGAGANVLTF. CDR3 DNA: TGTGCCAGCAGCTTAGCGCTCGGGGCTGGGGCCAACGTCCTGACTTTC. The V and J genes are TRBV7-2 and TRBJ2-6; possibly TRBD2 for D (5 bases). The CDR3 runs 16 residues. The V gene's germline CDR1 is SGHTA and CDR2 FQGNSA. Trimming left V 0 bases short and J 2 bases short, with 8 bases between.

The sample holds a few counts of this clone. This chain links TRBV30 with TRBJ1-6, with 8 bases that match TRBD1. This CDR3 is 15 amino acids long. Germline V gene data show CDR1 as GTSNPN and CDR2 as SVGIG (reference sequence). Losses at the gene ends were 2 bases for V and 10 bases for J; bases not matched to a gene: 10. CDR3 loop: CAWSSGAGGRSPLHF. For the CDR3, the DNA is TGTGCCTGGAGTTCTGGCGCAGGGGGCCGGTCACCCCTCCACTTT.

The chain links TRBV9 to TRBJ2-2; the match to TRBD2 covers 8 bases. V was clipped by 2 bases and J by 1 base; unmatched bases: 7. CDR3 length: 17 amino acids. The germline V gene encodes CDR1 SGDLS and CDR2 YYNGEE. In DNA, the CDR3 is TGTGCCAGCAGCGTCGGAACTAGCGGACAGAACACCGGGGAGCTGTTTTTT. This codes for CASSVGTSGQNTGELFF.

The genes are TRBV27 and TRBJ2-3, with TRBD2 as a possible D gene (5 bases). Trimming shortened V by 2 bases and J by 4 bases, and 10 bases separated the two germline ends. The germline gives CDR1 MNHEY, CDR2 SMNVEV (reference sequence). This CDR3 spans 14 amino acids. The CDR3 sequence is CASSLVAGSDTQYF. CDR3 nucleotide sequence: TGTGCCAGCAGTTTAGTCGCGGGTTCAGATACGCAGTATTTT.

V and J are TRBV7-2 and TRBJ2-7, with TRBD2 matching over 9 bases. The CDR3 loop spans 15 amino acids. The V gene end was trimmed by 0 bases and the J gene end by 3 bases; junction bases not matched to a gene: 3. Germline V lookup: CDR1 SGHTA, CDR2 FQGNSA. The CDR3 nucleotides are TGTGCCAGCAGCTTAGCCCTTAGCGGGAGCTACGAGCAGTACTTC. Translation gives CASSLALSGSYEQYF.